Each of the 11 T cell receptor beta chains below was sequenced from the same sample in a study of blood T cell repertoires in COVID-19. Profiling relied on immunoSEQ multiplex PCR, and the TCRdb table lists in-frame clones only, not all of them. The table includes about 97,000 clones, roughly 80% detected once. Sequenced sample: peripheral blood. The origin of the receptors is a man aged 60-69 years with active or convalescent COVID-19.

The rearrangement uses TRBV5-1 and TRBJ2-3; D is uncertain. CDR3 length: 15 amino acids. The germline gives CDR1 SGHRS, CDR2 YFSETQ. V dropped 1 base and J dropped 1 base, with 10 bases sitting between them. CDR3 in DNA: TGCGCCAGCAGCTTGACCCCTACCCGCACAGATACGCAGTATTTT. Translated, it gives CASSLTPTRTDTQYF.

Only one count was recorded for this clone. This chain joins TRBV3-1 (or the pseudogene TRBV3-2) and TRBJ1-3; 7 bases fit TRBD1. The CDR3 is 17 amino acids. J was trimmed by 0 bases and V by 1 base; bases with no gene match: 6. Germline-derived CDR1 and CDR2 are LGHDT and YNNKEL (reference sequence). In DNA form, the CDR3 reads TGTGCCAGCAGCCAAGGTCCAGGGGGGTTCTCTGGAAACACCATATATTTT. It translates to CASSQGPGGFSGNTIYF.

The CDR3 DNA sequence: TGTGCCAGCAGTTTAGCGCGGGTACAGCCCCAGCATTTT. Its translation: CASSLARVQPQHF. The chain combines TRBV12-3 or TRBV12-4 with TRBJ1-5; no reliable D call. Trimming pared 0 bases from V and 7 bases from J, leaving 7 bases between. The CDR3 contains 13 residues.

This chain links TRBV18 with TRBJ2-1; the match to TRBD2 covers 7 bases. The germline V gene encodes CDR1 KGHSH and CDR2 LQKENI. The V and J ends lost 3 bases and 3 bases, in that order; junction bases with no gene match: 5. The CDR3 is made up of 15 amino acids. The CDR3 DNA reads as TGTGCCAGCTCACCTCCGGCTAGCGGCTACAATGAGCAGTTCTTC. Encoded protein: CASSPPASGYNEQFF. Supplemented by reference TRBV18 and TRBJ2-1, the full variable domain reads NAGVMQNPRHLVRRRGQEARLRCSPMKGHSHVYWYRQLPEEGLKFMVYLQKENIIDESGMPKERFSAEFPKEGPSILRIQQVVRGDSAAYFCASSPPASGYNEQFFGPGTRLTVL.

The chain joins TRBV7-3 to TRBJ2-1, with D perhaps matching TRBD2 (7 bases). The CDR3 length is 16 residues. With 0 bases removed from V and 2 bases from J, the gap between germline ends came to 11 bases. Germline CDR1 is SGHTA and CDR2 is FQGTGA. The CDR3 sequence: CASSLTGGGTYNEQFF. The CDR3 nucleotides are TGTGCCAGCAGCTTAACGGGAGGGGGGACCTACAATGAGCAGTTCTTC.

The chain uses TRBV3-1 (or the pseudogene TRBV3-2) and TRBJ1-2; D uncertain. Germline V gene lookup returns CDR1 LGHDT and CDR2 YNNKEL (reference sequence). Trimming took 0 bases from V and 6 from J, leaving 20 bases between them. This CDR3 has 17 amino acids. CDR3 residues: CASSQDKIRLANDGYTF. CDR3 nucleotide sequence: TGTGCCAGCAGCCAAGATAAGATACGTTTGGCCAATGATGGCTACACCTTC.

The CDR3 reads CASSPQAGRLNEQFF. DNA of the CDR3: TGTGCCAGCTCCCCCCAAGCGGGCCGCTTAAATGAGCAGTTCTTC. The genes are TRBV19 and TRBJ2-1; a possible D gene is TRBD2 (6 bases). The CDR3 spans 15 residues. The V gene lost 9 bases and the J gene lost 7 bases, with 22 bases spanning the gap. From germline, CDR1 is LNHDA and CDR2 SQIVND (reference sequence). Variable domain in full (rest from reference TRBV19 and TRBJ2-1): DGGITQSPKYLFRKEGQNVTLSCEQNLNHDAMYWYRQDPGQGLRLIYYSQIVNDFQKGDIAEGYSVSREKKESFPLTVTSAQKNPTAFYLCASSPQAGRLNEQFFGPGTRLTVL.

The chain joins TRBV4-3 to TRBJ2-1, with TRBD1 matching over 9 bases. This CDR3 spans 15 amino acids. Germline V gene lookup returns CDR1 LGHNA and CDR2 YSLEER. Trimming cost V 1 base and J 7 bases; bases outside gene matches: 5. DNA of the CDR3: TGCGCCAGCAGCCAAGGACAGGGGGTGGGGAATGAGCAGTTCTTC. This encodes CASSQGQGVGNEQFF.

This clone was found a few times. This sequence joins TRBV6-2 or TRBV6-3 and TRBJ2-1; 8 nucleotides line up with TRBD2. Germline CDR1 reads MNHEY; CDR2 reads SVGEGT. The CDR3 length is 18 residues. With 0 bases clipped from V and 5 bases from J, the junction kept 12 bases outside the gene matches. CDR3: CASSYSTARVAGNNEQFF. The CDR3, as DNA: TGTGCCAGCAGTTACTCGACGGCGAGGGTAGCGGGGAACAATGAGCAGTTCTTC.

This sequence joins TRBV10-3 and TRBJ1-2, with D uncertain. Deletions cut 3 bases from V and 1 base from J, with 6 bases between. The CDR3 runs to 13 residues. Germline V gene data show CDR1 as ENHRY and CDR2 as SYGVKD. The CDR3 coding sequence is TGTGCCATCAGTGACAAACATAACTATGGCTACACCTTC. Its protein is CAISDKHNYGYTF.

The chain links TRBV4-2 to TRBJ2-1; 7 bases match TRBD2. Germline CDR1 reads LGHNA; CDR2 reads YNFKEQ. The CDR3 runs 16 residues. The V and J ends lost 0 bases and 3 bases, in that order; junction bases with no gene match: 5. CDR3 amino acids: CASSQDLAALYNEQFF. The CDR3 DNA follows: TGTGCCAGCAGCCAAGATCTAGCGGCGCTCTACAATGAGCAGTTCTTC.